What follows describes a single T cell receptor (beta chain). Trimming removed 5 bases from V and 9 bases from J; junction bases left unmatched: 6. CDR1 is MNHEY, CDR2 SMNVEV, per germline (reference sequence). The CDR3 runs to 14 residues. These data belong to a study of blood T cell repertoires in COVID-19. On the study more broadly: The United States, Italy and Spain provided the acute and convalescent COVID-19 samples.

Sequenced by immunoSEQ multiplex PCR; TCRdb stores in-frame clones only, minus some. The sample records around 200,000 clones, roughly 87% being singletons. The origin of this receptor is a woman aged 18-29 years who had recovered from COVID-19. Sequencing used peripheral blood. V and J are TRBV27 and TRBJ2-1; TRBD1 matches 11 bases. CDR3 DNA: TGTGCCAGCAGTCTTGGGACAGGGGGTCTTGAGCAGTTCTTC. Its protein product is CASSLGTGGLEQFF.